The 13 T cell receptor beta chains below were found in one sample sequenced in a study of shared clonotypes between healthy human individuals. The protocol was immunoSEQ multiplex PCR, while the TCRdb copy is restricted to in-frame clones and leaves out a portion. The data contain 2 million to 2.5 million clones, less than 95% of them singletons. Sequencing was done on a sample of naive CD4+ T cells from PBMCs. The sample's subset: CD45RA+ positively selected. Receptors were obtained from a man aged 18 to 35 in good health. Some clones in this sample may be carry-over from other donors' samples.

The rearrangement links TRBV5-1 to TRBJ1-2; 9 bases are a match to TRBD1. This CDR3 spans 15 amino acids. With 6 bases clipped from V and 4 bases from J, the junction kept 10 bases outside the gene matches. CDR1 and CDR2 from the germline V gene are SGHRS and YFSETQ. CDR3 DNA: TGCGCCAGCACCTCTCAACAGGGGGCCCCCTATGGCTACACCTTC. Translated, it gives CASTSQQGAPYGYTF.

The chain uses TRBV18 and TRBJ1-2; D perhaps matches TRBD1 (5 bases). The V and J ends lost 0 bases and 8 bases respectively, with 13 bases between them. Germline V CDR1 and CDR2: KGHSH, LQKENI. The CDR3 sequence is 14 residues long. Here the CDR3 reads CASSPPGRVEGYTF. The CDR3 DNA is TGTGCCAGCTCACCACCGGGGCGGGTGGAAGGCTACACCTTC.

This clone was seen a few times. The gene calls are TRBV28 and TRBJ1-5, with D unresolved. CDR3 size: 15 residues. V was cut by 5 bases and J by 6 bases, with 17 bases left in between. Germline values: CDR1 MDHEN, CDR2 SYDVKM. The CDR3 is CASSHRARASQPQHF. The DNA for the CDR3 is TGTGCCAGCAGTCACCGAGCTCGGGCCAGTCAGCCCCAGCATTTT.

This chain joins TRBV5-1 and TRBJ2-7; tentatively, D is TRBD1 (6 bases). The V gene lost 3 bases and the J gene lost 5 bases, with 15 bases spanning the gap. CDR1 and CDR2 (germline): SGHRS, YFSETQ. The CDR3 covers 14 residues. The DNA of the CDR3 is TGCGCCAGCAGCTCAACAGGGCAGGGGAACGAGCAGTACTTC. Protein: CASSSTGQGNEQYF. The full variable domain, with the rest looked up from reference TRBV5-1 and TRBJ2-7, is KAGVTQTPRYLIKTRGQQVTLSCSPISGHRSVSWYQQTPGQGLQFLFEYFSETQRNKGNFPGRFSGRQFSNSRSEMNVSTLELGDSALYLCASSSTGQGNEQYFGPGTRLTVT.

This clone was detected only once. The gene calls are TRBV4-1 and TRBJ2-1, with 10 bases fitting TRBD2. Germline V gene lookup returns CDR1 MGHRA and CDR2 YSYEKL. The CDR3 contains 17 residues. Germline trimming cut 2 bases from V and 4 bases from J; bases unmatched to any gene: 8. CDR3 sequence: CASSQNTLAGLYNEQFF. In DNA, the CDR3 is TGCGCCAGCAGCCAAAATACACTAGCGGGGCTTTACAATGAGCAGTTCTTC.

A note on this clone: This same CDR3 is encoded by further DNA sequences in the sample. The genes are TRBV28 and TRBJ2-7, with 10 bases lining up with TRBD2. Unmatched junction bases numbered 6, after V lost 6 bases and J lost 1 base. There are 15 residues in the CDR3. Looked up from germline, CDR1 is MDHEN and CDR2 is SYDVKM. CDR3 in amino acids: CASSLLAGGSYEQYF. The CDR3 DNA is TGTGCCAGCAGCCTCTTAGCGGGAGGTTCCTACGAGCAGTACTTC.

The CDR3, as DNA: TGCGCCAGCAGCAATATGACAGGCACAGATACGCAGTATTTT. Translation: CASSNMTGTDTQYF. This chain joins TRBV5-1 and TRBJ2-3, with D possibly TRBD1 on 5 matching bases. Germline assignment: CDR1 SGHRS and CDR2 YFSETQ. CDR3 length: 14 residues. Between the trimmed V and J ends, which lost 4 bases and 1 base, there was a span of 10 bases.

The CDR3 DNA reads TGTGCCAGCTCTACACAAAGGACAGGCCTAGGAAACACCATATATTTT. This gives the protein CASSTQRTGLGNTIYF. The rearrangement uses TRBV18 and TRBJ1-3; TRBD1 matches at 7 bases. The CDR3 totals 16 residues. The trim removed 6 bases at V and 4 bases at J, leaving 12 bases unmatched. Germline V gene data show CDR1 as KGHSH and CDR2 as LQKENI. The whole variable domain, remainder taken from reference TRBV18 and TRBJ1-3, is NAGVMQNPRHLVRRRGQEARLRCSPMKGHSHVYWYRQLPEEGLKFMVYLQKENIIDESGMPKERFSAEFPKEGPSILRIQQVVRGDSAAYFCASSTQRTGLGNTIYFGEGSWLTVV.

The genes are TRBV6-5 and TRBJ2-3; tentative D call: TRBD1 (6 bases). V was clipped by 4 bases and J by 2 bases, with 10 bases between them. This CDR3 is built from 14 residues. The germline V gene has CDR1 MNHEY and CDR2 SVGAGI. Written as DNA, the CDR3 is TGTGCCAGCAGTTGGGACAAACTCACAGATACGCAGTATTTT. This sequence encodes CASSWDKLTDTQYF.

V and J are TRBV28 and TRBJ2-7, with 7 bases fitting TRBD1. The CDR3 contains 13 residues. Germline V gene data show CDR1 as MDHEN and CDR2 as SYDVKM. After removal of 4 bases from V and 1 base from J, the junction contained 1 base not matched to a gene. The CDR3 sequence is CASSWGQSYEQYF. DNA of the CDR3: TGTGCCAGCAGTTGGGGACAGTCCTACGAGCAGTACTTC.

The chain couples TRBV6-6 to TRBJ1-2, with 11 bases that match TRBD1. The CDR3 extends over 15 amino acids. After removal of 8 bases from V and 5 bases from J, the junction contained 10 bases not matched to a gene. From germline, CDR1 is MNHNY and CDR2 SVGAGI (reference sequence). Here the CDR3 reads CASRSTGTGGYGYTF. CDR3 sequence (DNA): TGTGCCAGCCGTTCCACCGGGACAGGGGGGTATGGCTACACCTTC.

Details on this clone: Other DNA sequences in this sample translate to the same CDR3. The genes are TRBV5-4 and TRBJ2-7; no clear D gene. Trimming cost V 0 bases and J 0 bases, with 7 bases left between them. This CDR3 is 14 amino acids long. Germline assignment: CDR1 SGHNT and CDR2 YYREEE (reference sequence). The CDR3 DNA sequence: TGTGCCAGCAGCTTGGTGGGGTCCTCCTACGAGCAGTACTTC. This translates into CASSLVGSSYEQYF.

The J gene is TRBJ2-5, the V gene TRBV7-9; 8 bases fit TRBD2. J gave up 0 bases and V 2 bases, and 2 bases lay outside the gene matches. Looked up from germline, CDR1 is SEHNR and CDR2 is FQNEAQ (reference sequence). The CDR3 spans 15 residues. The CDR3 spells CASSLLLADQETQYF. CDR3 nucleotides: TGTGCCAGCAGCTTATTACTAGCGGACCAAGAGACCCAGTACTTC.